This is a list of T cell receptor beta chains from one sample in a study of T cells in localized non-small cell lung cancer. The protocol was immunoSEQ multiplex PCR, while the TCRdb copy is restricted to in-frame clones and leaves out a portion. The table shows about 48,000 clones, with 70% to 80% occurring only once. The material was peripheral blood, obtained before any cancer treatment. Receptors originate from a man aged 40 to 70 with stage I squamous cell lung carcinoma. CDR3s include the opening cysteine and the closing phenylalanine or tryptophan. A D gene is named only where the DNA matches it firmly. Not all rows give a size; the values are once, few, many and, for expanded clones, a class.

TRBJ1-5 - TRBV28 - CASRPNRPRQPQHF TGTGCCAGCAGACCAAACAGGCCTCGGCAGCCCCAGCATTTT
TRBJ1-6 - TRBV6-1 TRBD1 CASSEVQGATSPLHF TGTGCCAGCAGTGAAGTCCAGGGGGCAACTTCACCCCTCCACTTT
TRBJ1-1 - TRBV15 - CATSSPSWDGNTEAFF TGTGCCACCAGCAGTCCCTCCTGGGACGGGAACACTGAAGCTTTCTTT
TRBJ1-6 - TRBV2 - CASSERAQGRNSPLHF TGTGCCAGCAGTGAAAGGGCACAGGGACGTAATTCACCCCTCCACTTT
TRBJ2-1 - TRBV5-1 TRBD1 CASSLGTGVYEQFF TGCGCCAGCAGCTTGGGTACAGGGGTTTATGAGCAGTTCTTC
TRBJ1-5 - TRBV2 - CASSAQPTRSNQPQHF TGTGCCAGCAGTGCCCAGCCAACCCGGAGCAATCAGCCCCAGCATTTT
TRBJ2-7 - TRBV13 - CASSLGRGPSYEQYF TGTGCCAGCAGCTTGGGGCGGGGGCCCTCCTACGAGCAGTACTTC
TRBJ1-1 - TRBV4-3 - CASNRRVLTEAFF TGCGCCAGCAACAGAAGGGTCTTGACTGAAGCTTTCTTT
TRBJ2-7 few TRBV4-1 TRBD2 CASSQEGLAALSYEQYF TGCGCCAGCAGCCAAGAGGGACTAGCGGCCCTTTCCTACGAGCAGTACTTC
TRBJ1-2 once TRBV28 - CASSSHQRDTYGYTF TGTGCCAGCAGTTCCCATCAAAGGGACACATATGGCTACACCTTC
TRBJ1-5 - TRBV28 TRBD1 CASSLGTGVDQPQHF TGTGCCAGCAGTTTAGGGACAGGGGTGGATCAGCCCCAGCATTTT
TRBJ2-7 - TRBV25-1 - CASRQSGILSYEQYF TGTGCCAGCAGGCAGAGTGGGATTCTCTCCTACGAGCAGTACTTC
TRBJ1-3 - TRBV4-2 - CASRILGPEYTGNTIYF TGTGCCAGCAGAATTTTAGGGCCGGAATACACTGGAAACACCATATATTTT
TRBJ2-1 once TRBV9 TRBD2 CASSGGLAGGSYNEQFF TGTGCCAGCAGCGGTGGACTAGCGGGGGGGTCCTACAATGAGCAGTTCTTC
TRBJ1-4 - TRBV7-2 - CASSSPGAREKLFF TGTGCCAGCAGCTCACCAGGGGCTAGGGAAAAACTGTTTTTT
TRBJ2-7 - TRBV27 - CASSLRQSYEQYF TGTGCCAGCAGTTTAAGGCAGAGCTACGAGCAGTACTTC
TRBJ2-3 - TRBV19 - CASSTGRTRTDTQYF TGTGCCAGTAGTACAGGAAGAACTCGCACAGATACGCAGTATTTT
TRBJ2-2 medium-sized TRBV7-8 TRBD1 CASSATTGWIANTGELFF TGTGCCAGCAGCGCCACGACAGGGTGGATCGCGAACACCGGGGAGCTGTTTTTT
TRBJ1-2 - TRBV4-2 TRBD1 CASSLENRDRYYGYTF TGTGCCAGCAGCCTAGAAAACCGGGACAGATACTATGGCTACACCTTC
TRBJ1-3 - TRBV7-2 TRBD1 CASSPKTSGQPGNTIYF TGTGCCAGCAGCCCCAAAACTTCGGGACAGCCTGGAAACACCATATATTTT
TRBJ1-6 - TRBV5-1 - CASSLDGGRNSPLHF TGCGCCAGCAGCTTGGACGGGGGTCGTAATTCACCCCTCCACTTT
TRBJ1-6 - TRBV18 TRBD1 CASSPGQGEWNSPLHF TGTGCCAGCTCACCTGGACAGGGCGAATGGAATTCACCCCTCCACTTT
TRBJ2-1 - TRBV9 - CASSPHGESYNEQFF TGTGCCAGCAGCCCGCACGGCGAATCCTACAATGAGCAGTTCTTC
TRBJ2-2 - TRBV7-7 TRBD2 CASSLGEGTGELFF TGTGCCAGCAGCTTAGGGGAGGGGACCGGGGAGCTGTTTTTT
TRBJ2-1 - TRBV7-3 - CASSLNGGTAEQFF TGTGCCAGCAGCTTAAATGGCGGAACCGCAGAGCAGTTCTTC
TRBJ1-3 - TRBV6-6 TRBD1 CASSLPDRAGNTIYF TGTGCCAGCAGTTTACCCGACAGGGCTGGAAACACCATATATTTT
TRBJ1-1 - TRBV5-8 - CASSYPRTDRTEAFF TGTGCCAGCAGCTATCCCCGGACAGACAGGACTGAAGCTTTCTTT
TRBJ1-3 - TRBV7-2 - CASSPNTGISGNTIYF TGTGCCAGCAGCCCGAATACAGGGATATCTGGAAACACCATATATTTT
TRBJ2-1 - TRBV21-1 - CASIKAGGTWQFF TGTGCCAGCATCAAAGCGGGGGGGACATGGCAGTTCTTC
TRBJ2-5 - TRBV7-9 TRBD2 CASSLELLAGVEAQYF TGTGCCAGCAGCTTAGAACTACTAGCGGGGGTTGAGGCCCAGTACTTC
TRBJ1-2 - TRBV9 TRBD1 CASSEQGARYGYTF TGTGCCAGCAGTGAACAGGGGGCAAGGTATGGCTACACCTTC
TRBJ2-1 - TRBV4-3 - CASSQVQASSSGYNEQFF TGCGCCAGCAGCCAAGTTCAGGCCAGCAGTAGTGGCTACAATGAGCAGTTCTTC
TRBJ1-5 - TRBV6-5 - CASSYGVNQPQHF TGTGCCAGCAGTTACGGGGTCAATCAGCCCCAGCATTTT
TRBJ2-5 - TRBV19 - CASSNVQGQETQYF TGTGCCAGTAGTAATGTACAGGGACAAGAGACCCAGTACTTC
TRBJ1-3 - TRBV10-3 - CAIRAAVGNTIYF TGTGCCATCAGAGCGGCGGTAGGAAACACCATATATTTT
TRBJ2-1 - TRBV15 - CATSRGGVEDEQFF TGTGCCACCAGCAGAGGAGGCGTAGAGGATGAGCAGTTCTTC
TRBJ2-4 - TRBV11-2 - CASSSIGGAALAKNIQYF TGTGCCAGCAGCTCAATAGGGGGGGCGGCTTTGGCCAAAAACATTCAGTACTTC
TRBJ1-2 - TRBV15 - CATRLPGDNYGYTF TGTGCCACCCGCTTGCCAGGGGATAACTATGGCTACACCTTC
TRBJ2-3 - TRBV6-5 - CASSETSTSDTQYF TGTGCCAGCAGCGAAACTAGCACGTCAGATACGCAGTATTTT
TRBJ1-2 - TRBV11-2 - CASSLGQAAGYTF TGTGCCAGCAGCTTAGGACAGGCTGCTGGCTACACCTTC
TRBJ2-1 - TRBV7-3 TRBD2 CASSLRGTSGAGEQFF TGTGCCAGCAGCTTAAGGGGGACTAGCGGAGCGGGGGAGCAGTTCTTC
TRBJ2-1 - TRBV6-1 - CASSPDGSYNEQFF TGTGCCAGCAGTCCGGACGGGAGCTACAATGAGCAGTTCTTC
TRBJ2-1 - TRBV27 - CASRWRNEQFF TGTGCCAGCAGGTGGAGGAATGAGCAGTTCTTC